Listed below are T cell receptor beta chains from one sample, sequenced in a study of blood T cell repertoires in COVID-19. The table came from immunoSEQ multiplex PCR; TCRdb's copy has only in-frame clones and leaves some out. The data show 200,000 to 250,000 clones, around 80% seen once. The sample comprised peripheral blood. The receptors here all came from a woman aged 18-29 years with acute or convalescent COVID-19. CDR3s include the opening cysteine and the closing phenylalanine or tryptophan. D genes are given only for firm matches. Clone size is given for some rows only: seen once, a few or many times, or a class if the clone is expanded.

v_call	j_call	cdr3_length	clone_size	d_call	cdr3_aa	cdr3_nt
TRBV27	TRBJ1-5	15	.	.	CASSAVGQGHQPQHF	TGTGCCAGCAGTGCCGTTGGTCAGGGTCATCAGCCCCAGCATTTT
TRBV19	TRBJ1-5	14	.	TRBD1	CASSMGTGYQPQHF	TGTGCCAGTAGTATGGGGACAGGTTATCAGCCCCAGCATTTT
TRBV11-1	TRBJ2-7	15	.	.	CASSFVPGEYYEQYF	TGTGCCAGCAGCTTTGTTCCAGGGGAATACTACGAGCAGTACTTC
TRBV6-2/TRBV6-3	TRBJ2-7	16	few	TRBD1	CASSYPETGAGYEQYF	TGTGCCAGCAGTTACCCGGAGACAGGGGCGGGTTACGAGCAGTACTTC
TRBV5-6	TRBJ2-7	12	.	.	CASSLEQGWQYF	TGTGCCAGCAGCTTGGAACAGGGCTGGCAGTACTTC
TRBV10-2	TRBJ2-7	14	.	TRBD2	CASKRREESYEQYF	TGCGCCAGCAAAAGGCGGGAGGAGTCCTACGAGCAGTACTTC
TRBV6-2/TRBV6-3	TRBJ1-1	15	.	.	CASSYEGFMNTEAFF	TGTGCCAGCAGTTACGAGGGCTTTATGAACACTGAAGCTTTCTTT
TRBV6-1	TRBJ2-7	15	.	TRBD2	CASSERLAGPYEQYF	TGTGCCAGCAGTGAAAGACTAGCGGGCCCCTACGAGCAGTACTTC
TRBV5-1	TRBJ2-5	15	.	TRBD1	CASSSGTGVRETQYF	TGCGCCAGCAGCTCCGGGACAGGGGTGCGAGAGACCCAGTACTTC
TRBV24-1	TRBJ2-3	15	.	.	CATSEPSGIADTQYF	TGTGCCACCAGTGAGCCGTCGGGGATCGCAGATACGCAGTATTTT
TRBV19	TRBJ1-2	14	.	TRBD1	CASTPDRANYGYTF	TGTGCCAGTACTCCGGACAGGGCTAACTATGGCTACACCTTC
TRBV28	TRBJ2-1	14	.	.	CASSLQGNWNEQFF	TGTGCCAGCAGTTTACAGGGGAACTGGAATGAGCAGTTCTTC
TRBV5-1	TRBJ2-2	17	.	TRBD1	CASSFHPGQGNTGELFF	TGCGCCAGCAGCTTTCATCCGGGACAGGGGAACACCGGGGAGCTGTTTTTT
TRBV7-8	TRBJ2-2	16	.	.	CASSLRGSRGTGELFF	TGTGCCAGCAGCTTACGGGGGAGTCGGGGCACCGGGGAGCTGTTTTTT
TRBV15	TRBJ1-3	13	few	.	CATRQSSGNTIYF	TGTGCCACCAGACAGAGCTCTGGAAACACCATATATTTT
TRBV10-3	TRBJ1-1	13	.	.	CAICRTANTEAFF	TGTGCCATCTGCCGGACAGCCAACACTGAAGCTTTCTTT
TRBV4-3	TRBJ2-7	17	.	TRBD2	CASSQTLLAGGTYEQYF	TGCGCCAGCAGCCAAACCCTACTAGCGGGAGGTACCTACGAGCAGTACTTC
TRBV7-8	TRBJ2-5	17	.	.	CASSLGVGHRTQETQYF	TGTGCCAGCAGCTTAGGGGTAGGCCACAGGACGCAAGAGACCCAGTACTTC
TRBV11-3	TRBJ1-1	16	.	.	CASSKKIVHRGTEAFF	TGTGCCAGCAGCAAAAAAATAGTTCACCGGGGCACTGAAGCTTTCTTT